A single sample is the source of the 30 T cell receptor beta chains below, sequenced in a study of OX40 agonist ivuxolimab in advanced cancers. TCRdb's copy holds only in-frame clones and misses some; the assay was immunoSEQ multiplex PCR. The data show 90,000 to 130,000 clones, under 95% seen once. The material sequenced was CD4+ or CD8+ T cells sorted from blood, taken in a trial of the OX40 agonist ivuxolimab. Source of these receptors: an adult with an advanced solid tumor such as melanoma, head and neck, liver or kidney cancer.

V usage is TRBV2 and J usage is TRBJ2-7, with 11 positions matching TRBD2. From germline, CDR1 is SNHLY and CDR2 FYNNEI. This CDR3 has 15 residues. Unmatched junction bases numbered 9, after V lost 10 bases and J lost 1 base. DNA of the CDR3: TGTGCCACCTCTAGCGGGGGGCCACCTTCCTACGAGCAGTACTTC. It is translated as CATSSGGPPSYEQYF.

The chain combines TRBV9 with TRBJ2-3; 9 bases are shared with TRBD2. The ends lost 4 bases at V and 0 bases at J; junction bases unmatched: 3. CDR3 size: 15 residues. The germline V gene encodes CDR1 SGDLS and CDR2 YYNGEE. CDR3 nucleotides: TGTGCCAGCAGCCCTAGCGGGGCTAGCACAGATACGCAGTATTTT. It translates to CASSPSGASTDTQYF.

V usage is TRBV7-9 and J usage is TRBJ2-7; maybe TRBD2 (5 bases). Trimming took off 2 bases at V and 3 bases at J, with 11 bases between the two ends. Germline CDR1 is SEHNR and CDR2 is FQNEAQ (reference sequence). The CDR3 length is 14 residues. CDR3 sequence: CASSLLDSSYEQYF. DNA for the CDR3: TGTGCCAGCAGCTTATTGGACTCTAGCTACGAGCAGTACTTC.

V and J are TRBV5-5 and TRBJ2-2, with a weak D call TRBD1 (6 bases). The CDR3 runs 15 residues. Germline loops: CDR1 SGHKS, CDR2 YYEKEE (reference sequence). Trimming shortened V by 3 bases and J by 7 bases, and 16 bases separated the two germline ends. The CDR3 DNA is TGTGCCAGCAGCTCCGGGGCAGGGGCTCACGGGGAGCTGTTTTTT. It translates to CASSSGAGAHGELFF.

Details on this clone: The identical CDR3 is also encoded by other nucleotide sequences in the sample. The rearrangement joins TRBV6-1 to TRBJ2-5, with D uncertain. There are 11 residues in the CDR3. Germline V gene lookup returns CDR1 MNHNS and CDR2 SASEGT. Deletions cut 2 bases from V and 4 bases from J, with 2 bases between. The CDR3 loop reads CASSESETQYF. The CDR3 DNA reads TGTGCCAGCAGTGAATCAGAGACCCAGTACTTC.

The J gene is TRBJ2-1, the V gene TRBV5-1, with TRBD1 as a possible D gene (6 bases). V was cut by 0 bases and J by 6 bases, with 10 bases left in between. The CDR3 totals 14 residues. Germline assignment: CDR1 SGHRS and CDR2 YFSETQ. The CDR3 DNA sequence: TGCGCCAGCAGCTTGGCCCCAGGGGTCAATGAGCAGTTCTTC. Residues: CASSLAPGVNEQFF. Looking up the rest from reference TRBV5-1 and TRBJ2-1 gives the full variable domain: KAGVTQTPRYLIKTRGQQVTLSCSPISGHRSVSWYQQTPGQGLQFLFEYFSETQRNKGNFPGRFSGRQFSNSRSEMNVSTLELGDSALYLCASSLAPGVNEQFFGPGTRLTVL.

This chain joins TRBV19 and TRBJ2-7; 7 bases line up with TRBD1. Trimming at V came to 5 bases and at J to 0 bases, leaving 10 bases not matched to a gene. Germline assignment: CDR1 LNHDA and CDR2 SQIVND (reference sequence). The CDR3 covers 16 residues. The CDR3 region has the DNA TGTGCCAGTAGTTCACCGGGACAGAGGAGCTCCTACGAGCAGTACTTC. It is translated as CASSSPGQRSSYEQYF.

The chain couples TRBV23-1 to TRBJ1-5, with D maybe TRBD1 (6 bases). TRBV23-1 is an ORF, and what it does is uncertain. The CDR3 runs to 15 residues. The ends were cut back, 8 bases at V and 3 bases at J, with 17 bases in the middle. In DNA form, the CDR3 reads TGCGCCAGCGGAATGAGGGGACAACTCAATCAGCCCCAGCATTTT. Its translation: CASGMRGQLNQPQHF.

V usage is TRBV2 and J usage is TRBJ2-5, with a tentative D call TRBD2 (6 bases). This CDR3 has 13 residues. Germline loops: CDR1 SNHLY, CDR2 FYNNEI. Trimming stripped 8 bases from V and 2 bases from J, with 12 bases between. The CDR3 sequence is CASGGTVQETQYF. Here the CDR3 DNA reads TGTGCCAGCGGGGGGACTGTACAAGAGACCCAGTACTTC.

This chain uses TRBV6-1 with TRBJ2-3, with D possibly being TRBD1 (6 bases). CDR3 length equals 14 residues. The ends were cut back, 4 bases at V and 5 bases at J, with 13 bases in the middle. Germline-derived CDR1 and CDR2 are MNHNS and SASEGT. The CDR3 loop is CASSGKTGLDTQYF. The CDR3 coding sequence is TGTGCCAGCAGTGGGAAAACAGGGTTAGATACGCAGTATTTT.

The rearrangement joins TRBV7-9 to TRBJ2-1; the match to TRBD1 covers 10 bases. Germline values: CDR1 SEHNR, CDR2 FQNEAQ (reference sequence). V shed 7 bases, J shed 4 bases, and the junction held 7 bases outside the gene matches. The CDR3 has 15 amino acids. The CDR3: CASTGTGQGYNEQFF. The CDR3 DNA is TGTGCCAGCACGGGGACGGGACAGGGGTACAATGAGCAGTTCTTC. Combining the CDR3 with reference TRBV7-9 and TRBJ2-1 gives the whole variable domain DTGVSQNPRHKITKRGQNVTFRCDPISEHNRLYWYRQTLGQGPEFLTYFQNEAQLEKSRLLSDRFSAERPKGSFSTLEIQRTEQGDSAMYLCASTGTGQGYNEQFFGPGTRLTVL.

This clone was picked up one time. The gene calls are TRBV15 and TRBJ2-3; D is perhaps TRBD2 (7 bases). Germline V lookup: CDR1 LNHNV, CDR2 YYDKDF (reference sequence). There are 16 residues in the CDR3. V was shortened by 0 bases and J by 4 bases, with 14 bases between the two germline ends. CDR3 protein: CATSRDGGGRADTQYF. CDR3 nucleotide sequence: TGTGCCACCAGCAGAGATGGCGGGGGCCGGGCAGATACGCAGTATTTT.

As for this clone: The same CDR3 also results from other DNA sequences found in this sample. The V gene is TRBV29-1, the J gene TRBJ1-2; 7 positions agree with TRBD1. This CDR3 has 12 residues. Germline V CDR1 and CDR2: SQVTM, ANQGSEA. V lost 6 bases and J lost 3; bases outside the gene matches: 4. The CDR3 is CSVAQGDYGYTF. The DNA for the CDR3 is TGCAGCGTCGCCCAGGGGGACTATGGCTACACCTTC. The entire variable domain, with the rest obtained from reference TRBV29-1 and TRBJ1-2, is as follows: SAVISQKPSRDICQRGTSLTIQCQVDSQVTMMFWYRQQPGQSLTLIATANQGSEATYESGFVIDKFPISRPNLTFSTLTVSNMSPEDSSIYLCSVAQGDYGYTFGSGTRLTVV.

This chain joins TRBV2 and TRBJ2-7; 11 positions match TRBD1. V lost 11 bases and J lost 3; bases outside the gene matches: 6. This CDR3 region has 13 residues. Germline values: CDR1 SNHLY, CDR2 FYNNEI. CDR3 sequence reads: CAEGGTGGYEQYF. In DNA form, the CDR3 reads TGTGCCGAGGGCGGGACAGGGGGCTACGAGCAGTACTTC.

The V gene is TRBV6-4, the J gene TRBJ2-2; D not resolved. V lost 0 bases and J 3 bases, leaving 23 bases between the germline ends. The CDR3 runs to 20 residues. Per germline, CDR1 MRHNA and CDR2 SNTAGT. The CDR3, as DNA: TGTGCCAGCAGTGACTCTGGGCGAACCACCGAAGGATTAGACACCGGGGAGCTGTTTTTT. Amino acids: CASSDSGRTTEGLDTGELFF.

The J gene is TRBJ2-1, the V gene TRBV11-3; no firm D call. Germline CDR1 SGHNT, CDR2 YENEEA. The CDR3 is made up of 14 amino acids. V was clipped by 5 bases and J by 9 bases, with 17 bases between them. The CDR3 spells CASSLSLLASEQFF. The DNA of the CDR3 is TGTGCCAGCAGCCTATCCCTCTTAGCAAGTGAGCAGTTCTTC.

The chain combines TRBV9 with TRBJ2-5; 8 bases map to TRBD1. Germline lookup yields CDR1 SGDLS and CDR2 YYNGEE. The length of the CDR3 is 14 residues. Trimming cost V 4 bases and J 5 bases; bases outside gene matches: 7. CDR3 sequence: CASSPRQGQETQYF. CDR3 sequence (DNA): TGTGCCAGCAGCCCGCGACAGGGGCAGGAGACCCAGTACTTC.

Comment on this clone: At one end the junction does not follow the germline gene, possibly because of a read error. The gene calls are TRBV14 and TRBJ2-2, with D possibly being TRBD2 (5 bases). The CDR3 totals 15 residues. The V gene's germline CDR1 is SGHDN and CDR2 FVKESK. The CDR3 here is CASSQGTGYTGELLF. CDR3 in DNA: TGTGCCAGCAGCCAGGGTACCGGGTACACCGGGGAGCTGCTTTTT.

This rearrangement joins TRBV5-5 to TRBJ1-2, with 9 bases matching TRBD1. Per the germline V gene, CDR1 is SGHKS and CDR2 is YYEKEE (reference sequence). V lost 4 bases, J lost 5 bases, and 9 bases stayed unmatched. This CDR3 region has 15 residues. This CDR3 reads CASSGSGQGLYGYTF. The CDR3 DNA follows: TGTGCCAGCAGCGGGAGCGGACAGGGGCTTTATGGCTACACCTTC.

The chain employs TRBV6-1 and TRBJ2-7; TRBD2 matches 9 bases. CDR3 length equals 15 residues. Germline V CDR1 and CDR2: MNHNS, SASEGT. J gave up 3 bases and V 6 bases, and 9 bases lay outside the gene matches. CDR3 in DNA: TGTGCCAGCAGAACCTCGACTAGCGGCCACTACGAGCAGTACTTC. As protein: CASRTSTSGHYEQYF.

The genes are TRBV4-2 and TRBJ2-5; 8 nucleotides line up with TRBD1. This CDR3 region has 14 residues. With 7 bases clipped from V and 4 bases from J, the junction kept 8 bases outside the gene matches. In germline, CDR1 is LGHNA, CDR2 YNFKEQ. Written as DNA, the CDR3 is TGTGCCAGCACTACGGACAGGGCTGGAGAGACCCAGTACTTC. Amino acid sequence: CASTTDRAGETQYF.

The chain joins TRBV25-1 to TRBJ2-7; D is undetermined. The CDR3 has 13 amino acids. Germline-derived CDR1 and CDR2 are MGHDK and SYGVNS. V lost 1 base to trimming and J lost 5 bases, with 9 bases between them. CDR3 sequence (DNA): TGTGCCAGCAGTGAATCAGGAATCCACGAGCAGTACTTC. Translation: CASSESGIHEQYF.

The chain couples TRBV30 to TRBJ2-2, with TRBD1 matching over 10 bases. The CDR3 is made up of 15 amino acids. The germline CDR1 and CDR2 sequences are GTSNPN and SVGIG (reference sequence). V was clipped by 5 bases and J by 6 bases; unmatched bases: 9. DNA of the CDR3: TGTGCCTGGGAGACCGGGACAGGGGAGGCCGGGGAGCTGTTTTTT. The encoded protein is CAWETGTGEAGELFF.

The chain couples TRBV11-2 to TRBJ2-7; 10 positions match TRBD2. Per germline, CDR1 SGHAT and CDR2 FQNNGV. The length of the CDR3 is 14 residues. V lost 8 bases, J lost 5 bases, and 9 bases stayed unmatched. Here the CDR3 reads CASRVAGGWNEQYF. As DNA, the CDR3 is TGTGCCAGCCGCGTAGCGGGAGGTTGGAACGAGCAGTACTTC.

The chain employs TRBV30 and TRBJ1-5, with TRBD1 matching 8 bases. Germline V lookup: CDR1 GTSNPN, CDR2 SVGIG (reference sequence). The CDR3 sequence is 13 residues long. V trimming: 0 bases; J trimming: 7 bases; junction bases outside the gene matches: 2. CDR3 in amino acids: CAWSVQGVQPQHF. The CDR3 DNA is TGTGCCTGGAGTGTACAGGGGGTACAGCCCCAGCATTTT.

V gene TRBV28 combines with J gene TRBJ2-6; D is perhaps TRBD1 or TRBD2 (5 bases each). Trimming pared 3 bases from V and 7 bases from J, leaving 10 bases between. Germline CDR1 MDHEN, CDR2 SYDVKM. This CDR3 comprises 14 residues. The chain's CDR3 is CASSLGTEANVLTF. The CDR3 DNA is TGTGCCAGCAGTTTGGGGACGGAAGCCAACGTCCTGACTTTC.

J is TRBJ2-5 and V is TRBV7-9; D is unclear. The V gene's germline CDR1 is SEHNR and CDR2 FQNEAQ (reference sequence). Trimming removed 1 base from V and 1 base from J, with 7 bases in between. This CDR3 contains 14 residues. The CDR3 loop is CASSLGSAQETQYF. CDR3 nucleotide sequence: TGTGCCAGCAGCTTAGGGTCAGCCCAAGAGACCCAGTACTTC.

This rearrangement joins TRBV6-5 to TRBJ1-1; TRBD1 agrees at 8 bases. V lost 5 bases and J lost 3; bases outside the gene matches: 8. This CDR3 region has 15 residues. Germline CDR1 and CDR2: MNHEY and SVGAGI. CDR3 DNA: TGTGCCAGCAGTCTCGGGACAGGCGGAGACACTGAAGCTTTCTTT. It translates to CASSLGTGGDTEAFF.

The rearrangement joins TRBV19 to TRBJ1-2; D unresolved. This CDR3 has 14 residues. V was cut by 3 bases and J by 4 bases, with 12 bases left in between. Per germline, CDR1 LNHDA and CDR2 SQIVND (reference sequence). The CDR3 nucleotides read TGTGCCAGTAGTATGGTTTGGGCAGTCTATGGCTACACCTTC. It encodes CASSMVWAVYGYTF.

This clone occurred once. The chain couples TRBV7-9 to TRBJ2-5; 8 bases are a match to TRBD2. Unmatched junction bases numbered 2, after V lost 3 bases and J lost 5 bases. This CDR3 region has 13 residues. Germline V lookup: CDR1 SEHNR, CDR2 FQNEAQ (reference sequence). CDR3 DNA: TGTGCCAGCAGCTTGCGACTAGCGGAGACCCAGTACTTC. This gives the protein CASSLRLAETQYF.